This T cell receptor beta chain was identified in a study of T-cell reconstitution after alpha-beta-depleted transplantation in children. The germline CDR1 and CDR2 sequences are LNHDA and SQIVND (reference sequence). The CDR3 has 15 amino acids. The ends lost 9 bases at V and 10 bases at J; junction bases unmatched: 14. Researchers prepared the TCRbeta library using unique molecular identifiers, the study reports. One entry per CDR3 protein, called by TCRdb with MiXCR from the PCR reads. The sample shows around 960,000 distinct CDR3 sequences, 25% to 30% of them seen only once. Study observations and caveats: Reported findings indicate that, about two months after transplant, alpha-beta T cells came from several hundred expanded clones, which were derived from non-depleted graft cells. The main origin of T-cell counts and diversity one year after transplant was newly produced T cells.

Of note for this clonotype: Its antigen is unknown.

The chain is built from TRBV19 and TRBJ2-6; TRBD1 matches at 8 bases. The sequences come from PBMCs, mostly from graft donor cells, collected 360 days after TCRalphabeta/CD19-depleted stem cell transplant. The origin of this receptor is a boy under two years old who had a stem cell transplant for SCID, so the T cells may come from the graft donor. The CDR3 spells CASLSQGTGSNVLTF. CDR3 DNA: TGTGCCAGCCTCTCACAAGGGACAGGTTCGAACGTCCTGACTTTC.